This is a list of T cell receptor beta chains from one sample in a study of shared clonotypes between healthy human individuals. Produced via immunoSEQ multiplex PCR; TCRdb's table is partial and in-frame only. The sample records 600,000 to 800,000 clones, 72% being singletons. The material sequenced was memory CD4+ T cells sorted from blood. The receptors were sampled from a woman under 40 in good health. Both conserved end residues are part of each CDR3. A D gene is named only where the DNA matches it firmly. Size is stated for part of the rows, as once, few or many counts, or as a class when the clone is expanded.

V,size,D,J,CDR3,DNA
TRBV9,-,TRBD2,TRBJ2-5,CASSSGGQETQYF,TGTGCCAGCAGCTCGGGAGGCCAAGAGACCCAGTACTTC
TRBV7-8,few,-,TRBJ1-4,CASSLYSPRVATNEKLFF,TGTGCCAGCAGCTTGTATAGCCCGAGGGTTGCAACTAATGAAAAACTGTTTTTT
TRBV5-1,-,-,TRBJ2-3,CASSPDGADTQYF,TGCGCCAGCAGCCCGGATGGGGCAGATACGCAGTATTTT
TRBV2,-,-,TRBJ2-1,CASRVGVEEQFF,TGTGCCAGCAGGGTAGGAGTTGAAGAGCAGTTCTTC
TRBV2,once,TRBD1,TRBJ2-7,CASSVNRGRSEQYF,TGTGCCAGCAGTGTCAACAGGGGGCGAAGCGAGCAGTACTTC
TRBV6-4,-,-,TRBJ1-5,CASSGYRRNNQPQHF,TGTGCCAGCAGTGGGTACAGGCGCAACAATCAGCCCCAGCATTTT
TRBV28,few,TRBD2,TRBJ2-7,CASSGAGGVREQYF,TGTGCCAGCAGTGGAGCGGGAGGGGTTCGCGAGCAGTACTTC
TRBV19,-,-,TRBJ1-5,CASSIGNFQPQHF,TGTGCCAGTAGTATAGGTAACTTCCAGCCCCAGCATTTT
TRBV6-5,-,-,TRBJ2-2,CASSYSWFTGELFF,TGTGCCAGCAGTTACTCTTGGTTCACCGGGGAGCTGTTTTTT
TRBV20-1,many,-,TRBJ2-3,CSADGLNTQYF,TGCAGTGCTGACGGTTTAAATACGCAGTATTTT
TRBV5-6,-,-,TRBJ1-5,CASSSYRKDQPQHF,TGTGCCAGCAGTTCCTACAGGAAAGATCAGCCCCAGCATTTT
TRBV4-2,few,TRBD2,TRBJ2-5,CASSPNLLAGSETQYF,TGTGCCAGCAGCCCAAACCTACTAGCGGGATCAGAGACCCAGTACTTC
TRBV7-2,once,-,TRBJ2-5,CASSTVETQYF,TGTGCCAGCAGCACAGTAGAGACCCAGTACTTC
TRBV6-5,-,-,TRBJ1-1,CASSKPTGLNTEAFF,TGTGCCAGCAGCAAACCCACAGGCCTGAACACTGAAGCTTTCTTT
TRBV4-2,few,-,TRBJ2-6,CASSQANEGFGANVLTF,TGTGCCAGCAGCCAGGCTAACGAGGGGTTTGGGGCCAACGTCCTGACTTTC
TRBV28,-,-,TRBJ2-2,CASRSLNTGELFF,TGTGCCAGCAGGAGTCTTAACACCGGGGAGCTGTTTTTT
TRBV4-2,-,TRBD2,TRBJ2-3,CASSQNFLAGAVTDTQYF,TGTGCCAGCAGCCAGAACTTTCTAGCGGGAGCGGTCACAGATACGCAGTATTTT
TRBV30,-,-,TRBJ2-5,CAWKGSRVGQETQYF,TGTGCCTGGAAGGGCTCACGTGTAGGACAAGAGACCCAGTACTTC
TRBV27,-,-,TRBJ1-2,CASSGYPVGRGGYTF,TGTGCCAGCAGTGGCTATCCCGTTGGAAGGGGAGGCTACACCTTC
TRBV11-2,-,-,TRBJ2-6,CASSLTGANVLTF,TGTGCCAGCAGCCTCACTGGGGCCAACGTCCTGACTTTC
TRBV19,-,-,TRBJ2-5,CASGQGFQETQYF,TGTGCCAGTGGGCAGGGATTCCAAGAGACCCAGTACTTC
TRBV5-1,-,-,TRBJ1-1,CASSPVTGENTEAFF,TGCGCCAGCAGCCCTGTAACAGGAGAGAACACTGAAGCTTTCTTT
TRBV27,-,TRBD2,TRBJ2-2,CASRGSRGRATNTGELFF,TGTGCCAGCAGGGGGTCTCGCGGGAGGGCCACTAACACCGGGGAGCTGTTTTTT
TRBV29-1,many,-,TRBJ2-1,CSVVHADSYNEQFF,TGCAGCGTTGTCCACGCGGACTCCTACAATGAGCAGTTCTTC
TRBV10-3,few,-,TRBJ2-7,CAISESTDYYEQYF,TGTGCCATCAGTGAGTCGACGGACTACTACGAGCAGTACTTC
TRBV11-2,-,TRBD1,TRBJ1-1,CASSVRDRGRAFF,TGTGCCAGCAGCGTCCGGGACAGGGGTAGGGCTTTCTTT
TRBV19,-,-,TRBJ2-7,CASSIDEQAYEQYF,TGTGCCAGTAGTATAGATGAACAGGCCTACGAGCAGTACTTC
TRBV7-2,-,TRBD2,TRBJ2-3,CASSPRTSGTAITDTQYF,TGTGCCAGCAGCCCTCGGACTAGCGGGACGGCAATCACAGATACGCAGTATTTT
TRBV10-3,-,TRBD2,TRBJ2-7,CAISGGLADTYEQYF,TGTGCCATCAGTGGAGGTCTAGCGGACACCTACGAGCAGTACTTC
TRBV19,once,-,TRBJ2-1,CASRNLGEQFF,TGTGCCAGTAGGAATCTTGGTGAGCAGTTCTTC
TRBV5-1,-,TRBD2,TRBJ2-1,CASSLRGGLASHNEQFF,TGCGCCAGCAGCCTACGAGGGGGACTAGCCTCCCACAATGAGCAGTTCTTC
TRBV27,-,-,TRBJ2-5,CASSLHRGVETQYF,TGTGCCAGCAGTTTACATCGGGGAGTGGAGACCCAGTACTTC
TRBV18,-,-,TRBJ2-5,CASSSDRTLADQYF,TGTGCCAGCTCATCGGACAGAACCCTAGCAGACCAGTACTTC
TRBV2,-,-,TRBJ2-5,CASSAPLVGLSQYF,TGTGCCAGCAGTGCCCCCCTTGTGGGGTTGTCCCAGTACTTC
TRBV6-4,once,-,TRBJ2-1,CASSVFRGTQHYNEQFF,TGTGCCAGCAGTGTTTTCAGAGGGACCCAACATTACAATGAGCAGTTCTTC
TRBV28,-,TRBD1,TRBJ1-3,CASTFRPRQGRNTIYF,TGTGCCAGCACCTTCCGGCCCCGACAGGGAAGAAACACCATATATTTT
TRBV5-1,few,-,TRBJ2-2,CASSLASSGRRRGTGELFF,TGCGCCAGCAGCTTGGCCTCGTCCGGGCGGCGAAGGGGCACCGGGGAGCTGTTTTTT
TRBV5-1,once,-,TRBJ2-7,CASSLAEGGSYEQYF,TGCGCCAGCAGCTTGGCAGAGGGGGGGTCCTACGAGCAGTACTTC
TRBV5-1,-,-,TRBJ1-2,CASSLQGEVNYGYTF,TGCGCCAGCAGCTTACAGGGAGAAGTTAACTATGGCTACACCTTC
TRBV5-1,-,-,TRBJ1-2,CASSFGPQTYGYTF,TGCGCCAGCAGCTTTGGACCGCAAACTTATGGCTACACCTTC
TRBV5-1,-,-,TRBJ1-5,CASSNRPNQPQHF,TGCGCCAGCAGCAATAGACCCAATCAGCCCCAGCATTTT
TRBV9,-,TRBD1,TRBJ2-3,CASSVETGGYTDTQYF,TGTGCCAGCAGCGTAGAGACAGGGGGGTACACAGATACGCAGTATTTT
TRBV11-3,-,TRBD2,TRBJ2-1,CASSLDQREPYNEQFF,TGTGCCAGCAGCTTAGATCAGCGGGAGCCCTACAATGAGCAGTTCTTC
TRBV5-6,-,-,TRBJ1-4,CASSLRVAEKLFF,TGTGCCAGCAGCTTGAGGGTGGCAGAAAAACTGTTTTTT
TRBV18,few,-,TRBJ1-4,CASSPGRLTTNEKLFF,TGTGCCAGCTCACCGGGGAGATTGACAACTAATGAAAAACTGTTTTTT
TRBV28,once,-,TRBJ1-4,CASSLDEKLFF,TGTGCCAGCAGTTTAGACGAAAAACTGTTTTTT
TRBV5-1,-,-,TRBJ2-7,CASSWAGYEQYF,TGCGCCAGCAGTTGGGCGGGCTACGAGCAGTACTTC
TRBV28,once,-,TRBJ1-5,CASSFPDNWGVKYRNQPQHF,TGTGCCAGCAGTTTTCCGGACAATTGGGGCGTAAAATATCGCAATCAGCCCCAGCATTTT
TRBV4-1,once,TRBD2,TRBJ2-7,CASSLTPLVREISYEQYF,TGCGCCAGCAGCCTCACCCCTCTCGTGCGGGAGATCTCCTACGAGCAGTACTTC
TRBV28,-,TRBD2,TRBJ2-6,CASSQVSGMSSGANVLTF,TGTGCCAGCAGTCAGGTTAGCGGGATGAGCTCTGGGGCCAACGTCCTGACTTTC
TRBV19,-,TRBD2,TRBJ2-1,CASSIGSSGLNEQFF,TGTGCCAGTAGTATTGGGTCTAGCGGGCTCAATGAGCAGTTCTTC
TRBV6-1,-,-,TRBJ2-1,CASSEGFWINEQFF,TGTGCCAGCAGTGAAGGGTTCTGGATAAATGAGCAGTTCTTC
TRBV28,once,-,TRBJ2-3,CASCSEKSTDTQYF,TGTGCCAGCTGTAGCGAGAAATCCACAGATACGCAGTATTTT
TRBV18,-,-,TRBJ1-1,CASSRDPLPNTEAFF,TGTGCCAGCTCACGTGACCCCTTACCGAACACTGAAGCTTTCTTT
TRBV5-1,-,-,TRBJ2-7,CASNHQGVNEQYF,TGCGCCAGCAACCACCAAGGGGTTAACGAGCAGTACTTC